The clone carrying this TCR beta chain was seen just once. CDR3 size: 12 residues. Trimming stripped 4 bases from V and 7 bases from J, with 10 bases between. Germline V gene data show CDR1 as SEHNR and CDR2 as FQNEAQ (reference sequence). Authors' processing steps: Amplification of reference gene primers was used by the study to estimate nucleated cell counts. This table comes from immunoSEQ multiplex PCR, and its TCRdb copy is limited to in-frame clones, with some not included. For V, J and clone size, that table is used; D and trimming come from the DNA. Here the sample spans fewer than 150,000 clones, roughly 79% being singletons. The data stem from a study of blood T cell repertoires in COVID-19.

The sequencing sample was made of peripheral blood. The receptor comes from a human donor in a cohort sampled during active COVID-19. The chain couples TRBV7-9 to TRBJ1-1; TRBD1 might be the D (6 bases). This CDR3 is CASSSRDIEAFF. CDR3 DNA: TGTGCCAGCAGCTCTCGGGACATTGAAGCTTTCTTT.